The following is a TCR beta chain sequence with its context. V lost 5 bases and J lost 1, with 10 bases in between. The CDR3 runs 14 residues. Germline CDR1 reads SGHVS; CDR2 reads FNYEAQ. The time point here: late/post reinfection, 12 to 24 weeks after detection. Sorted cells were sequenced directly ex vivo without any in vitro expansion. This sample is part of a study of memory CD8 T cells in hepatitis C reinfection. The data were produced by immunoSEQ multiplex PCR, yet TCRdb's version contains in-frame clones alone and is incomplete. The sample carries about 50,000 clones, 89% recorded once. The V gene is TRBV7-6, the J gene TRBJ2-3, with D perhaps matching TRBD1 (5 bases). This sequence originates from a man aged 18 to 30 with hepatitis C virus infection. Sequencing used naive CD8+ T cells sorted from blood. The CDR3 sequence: CASSPIGGTDTQYF. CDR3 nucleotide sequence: TGTGCCAGCAGCCCGATAGGGGGCACAGATACGCAGTATTTT.